This TCR beta chain stems from a study of breast tumors, draining lymph nodes, adjacent tissues. Germline V CDR1 and CDR2: SGHTA, FQGTGA. V was trimmed by 1 base and J by 9 bases, leaving 18 bases between them. This CDR3 contains 15 residues. MiXCR, applied by TCRdb to the multiplex PCR reads, yields one record per CDR3 protein. The profile covers some 170,000 distinct CDR3 sequences, with 30% to 35% appearing a single time and about 4.1% taken by the ten largest. This clonotype showed up many times. Its matching antigen is unknown. Overall study findings and caveats: The lymph node origin of tumor T cells was framed as consistent with a hypothesis, not demonstrated.

Breast cancer patients provided tissue from their axillary draining lymph nodes. The chain combines TRBV7-3 with TRBJ2-5; D is perhaps TRBD1 or TRBD2 (6 bases each). Specimen: axillary lymph node tissue. The origin of this receptor is a female donor with breast cancer. Some clones in this sample may be carry-over from other donors' samples. The CDR3 coding sequence is TGTGCCAGCAGCTTAATAGGGGGGATCCATCGGCCCCAGTACTTC. It translates to CASSLIGGIHRPQYF. Full variable domain (outside the CDR3, taken from reference TRBV7-3 and TRBJ2-5): GAGVSQTPSNKVTEKGKYVELRCDPISGHTALYWYRQSLGQGPEFLIYFQGTGAADDSGLPNDRFFAVRPEGSVSTLKIQRTERGDSAVYLCASSLIGGIHRPQYFGPGTRLLVL.